The 30 T cell receptor beta chains presented below share a single source sample, sequenced in a study of T-cell reconstitution after alpha-beta-depleted transplantation in children. Unique molecular identifiers were incorporated when the TCRbeta library was constructed. In TCRdb, the PCR reads were re-called with MiXCR into one record per CDR3 protein. The sample contains 250,000 to 300,000 distinct CDR3 sequences, over 7% of which appear only once. Study-level results: The main origin of T-cell counts and diversity one year after transplant was newly produced T cells.

Their antigens are not known. Material: peripheral blood, obtained 360 days after TCRalphabeta/CD19-depleted stem cell transplant. These receptors were collected from a female patient between 2 and 15 years old who had a stem cell transplant for Fanconi anemia, so the T cells may come from the graft donor.

This rearrangement joins TRBV6-2 or TRBV6-3 to TRBJ1-5; D is undetermined. In germline, CDR1 is MNHEY, CDR2 SVGEGT. This CDR3 spans 14 amino acids. Trimming shortened V by 5 bases and J by 8 bases, and 16 bases separated the two germline ends. In DNA form, the CDR3 reads TGTGCCAGCAGTCAACTACTTTCAACGGAGCCCCAGCATTTT. Its translation is CASSQLLSTEPQHF.

There are many counts of this clonotype. This sequence joins TRBV5-1 and TRBJ1-1, with D hard to call. V lost 7 bases and J lost 4, with 17 bases in between. Per germline, CDR1 SGHRS and CDR2 YFSETQ. The CDR3 is made up of 14 amino acids. CDR3 loop: CASAYSGGGTEAFF. The CDR3 bases are TGCGCCAGCGCGTACTCGGGTGGAGGCACTGAAGCTTTCTTT.

This clonotype was counted between two and nine times. Germline is not matched at one junction end, which may reflect a read error. This rearrangement joins TRBV13 to TRBJ2-3; 12 nucleotides match TRBD2. Germline lookup yields CDR1 PRHDT and CDR2 FYEKMQ (reference sequence). The CDR3 has 18 amino acids. CDR3 sequence: CASSLGLAGTVSTDTQYF. In DNA, the CDR3 is TGTGCCAGCAGCCTAGGACTAGCGGGGACGGTTAGCACAGATACGCAGTATTTT.

This chain connects TRBV5-6 to TRBJ1-2, with D possibly TRBD1 on 6 matching bases. Germline lookup yields CDR1 SGHDT and CDR2 YYEEEE. This CDR3 is 13 amino acids long. V lost 4 bases and J lost 4, with 11 bases in between. The CDR3 coding sequence is TGTGCCAGCAGCCCTGTAGGGGGCTATGGCTACACCTTC. The encoded protein is CASSPVGGYGYTF.

The CDR3: CASSLTGLLITGELFF. CDR3 coding DNA: TGTGCCAGCAGCTTAACCGGACTATTGATCACCGGGGAGCTGTTTTTT. This rearrangement joins TRBV7-2 to TRBJ2-2, with D perhaps matching TRBD2 (6 bases). CDR1 and CDR2 (germline): SGHTA, FQGNSA. Deletions cut 2 bases from V and 4 bases from J, with 14 bases between. The length of the CDR3 is 16 residues.

This clonotype was recorded a few times. The J gene is TRBJ1-1, the V gene TRBV7-2, with a tentative D call TRBD1 (5 bases). The CDR3 loop spans 16 amino acids. The V gene's germline CDR1 is SGHTA and CDR2 FQGNSA. V lost 1 base to trimming and J lost 4 bases, with 16 bases between them. The CDR3 protein is CASSLGLAGSATEAFF. CDR3 in DNA: TGTGCCAGCAGCTTAGGACTAGCAGGGAGTGCCACTGAAGCTTTCTTT. The whole variable domain, remainder taken from reference TRBV7-2 and TRBJ1-1, is GAGVSQSPSNKVTEKGKDVELRCDPISGHTALYWYRQSLGQGLEFLIYFQGNSAPDKSGLPSDRFSAERTGGSVSTLTIQRTQQEDSAVYLCASSLGLAGSATEAFFGQGTRLTVV.

There are many counts of this clonotype. This chain joins TRBV6-1 and TRBJ2-2; 8 bases line up with TRBD1. V lost 8 bases to trimming and J lost 4 bases; unmatched junction nucleotides: 6. The CDR3 consists of 14 residues. Per germline, CDR1 MNHNS and CDR2 SASEGT. CDR3 coding DNA: TGTGCCAGCCTCAGGACAGGGCGCACCGGGGAGCTGTTTTTT. It is translated as CASLRTGRTGELFF.

This chain connects TRBV6-5 to TRBJ1-5; a possible D gene is TRBD1 (5 bases). This CDR3 region has 14 residues. V lost 8 bases to trimming and J lost 5 bases, with 16 bases between them. The germline V gene has CDR1 MNHEY and CDR2 SVGAGI. CDR3 residues: CASGGESRYQPQHF. CDR3 in DNA: TGTGCCAGCGGGGGGGAGTCACGGTATCAGCCCCAGCATTTT.

This clonotype was found many times. The genes are TRBV12-3 or TRBV12-4 and TRBJ2-5; no clear D. The CDR3 contains 13 residues. Trimming shortened V by 4 bases and J by 5 bases, and 11 bases separated the two germline ends. The CDR3 coding sequence is TGTGCCAGCAGTTGGGGTGAGGTGGAGACCCAGTACTTC. The encoded protein is CASSWGEVETQYF.

J is TRBJ2-7 and V is TRBV2; TRBD2 aligns across 12 bases. Trimming removed 1 base from V and 0 bases from J; junction bases left unmatched: 7. This CDR3 comprises 18 residues. CDR1 and CDR2 from the germline V gene are SNHLY and FYNNEI. CDR3 coding DNA: TGTGCCAGCAGTGAAGGGACTAGCGGGGTCCCGAGCTCCTACGAGCAGTACTTC. Amino acid sequence: CASSEGTSGVPSSYEQYF.

This clonotype was seen many times. J is TRBJ1-4 and V is TRBV6-1; tentative D call: TRBD1 (6 bases). The germline V and J ends were trimmed by 2 bases and 5 bases, with 15 bases remaining between them. The CDR3 has 16 residues. Germline CDR1 reads MNHNS; CDR2 reads SASEGT. The CDR3 bases are TGTGCCAGCAGTGAAAGACCGGACAGCGGAAATGAAAAACTGTTTTTT. It translates to CASSERPDSGNEKLFF.

This clonotype appeared a few times. The V call is TRBV19, the J call TRBJ2-2; D possibly corresponds to TRBD2 (5 bases). V lost 6 bases, J lost 1 base, and 9 bases lay in between. Germline V gene lookup returns CDR1 LNHDA and CDR2 SQIVND (reference sequence). The CDR3 extends over 14 amino acids. This chain's CDR3 is CASRGAVNTGELFF. The CDR3 coding sequence is TGTGCCAGTAGGGGAGCGGTGAACACCGGGGAGCTGTTTTTT.

This clonotype was seen repeatedly, ten times or more. V is TRBV12-3 or TRBV12-4 and J is TRBJ1-5; D remains ambiguous. V lost 0 bases, J lost 10 bases, and 7 bases lay in between. The CDR3 has 12 amino acids. CDR3 amino acids: CASSLASSPQHF. DNA of the CDR3: TGTGCCAGCAGTTTAGCGTCCTCACCCCAGCATTTT.

Only a few counts were recorded for this clonotype. V is TRBV27 and J is TRBJ2-3, with D hard to call. The CDR3 runs 15 residues. Per germline, CDR1 MNHEY and CDR2 SMNVEV (reference sequence). V lost 2 bases and J lost 3, with 12 bases in between. CDR3 sequence reads: CASSLVPLGTDTQYF. The CDR3, as DNA: TGTGCCAGCAGTTTAGTCCCCTTGGGGACAGATACGCAGTATTTT.

At least ten counts were recorded for this clonotype. V usage is TRBV12-3 or TRBV12-4 and J usage is TRBJ2-5, with D perhaps matching TRBD2 (6 bases). This CDR3 has 13 residues. V was shortened by 6 bases and J by 7 bases, with 15 bases between the two germline ends. The CDR3 DNA reads TGTGCCAGCAGAGGGGACTCCCTGAGGACCCAGTACTTC. Translating it yields CASRGDSLRTQYF.

The chain joins TRBV6-2 or TRBV6-3 to TRBJ1-6; D is ambiguous. Germline assignment: CDR1 MNHEY and CDR2 SVGEGT. V was pared by 6 bases and J by 6 bases, with 15 bases between. This CDR3 contains 15 residues. The CDR3 reads CASSSFGELNSPLHF. Here the CDR3 DNA reads TGTGCCAGCAGCTCTTTCGGGGAGCTTAATTCACCCCTCCACTTT.

This clonotype showed up many times. The chain links TRBV20-1 to TRBJ2-5; D possibly corresponds to TRBD1 (5 bases). V was trimmed by 7 bases and J by 5 bases, leaving 20 bases between them. Germline values: CDR1 DFQATT, CDR2 SNEGSKA (reference sequence). The CDR3 contains 14 residues. The CDR3 DNA reads TGCAGTGACTCTACCGCCAGGGTTACGGAGACCCAGTACTTC. Translation gives CSDSTARVTETQYF.

The chain joins TRBV28 to TRBJ1-3, with D possibly TRBD1 on 6 matching bases. The CDR3 contains 12 residues. CDR1 is MDHEN, CDR2 SYDVKM, per germline. Trimming pared 11 bases from V and 1 base from J, leaving 9 bases between. CDR3 nucleotide sequence: TGTGCCGTCACAGGGTCTGGAAACACCATATATTTT. Translating it yields CAVTGSGNTIYF.

This chain uses TRBV18 with TRBJ1-5; no clear D. V lost 6 bases to trimming and J lost 0 bases, with 9 bases between them. The CDR3 is 14 amino acids. The V gene's germline CDR1 is KGHSH and CDR2 LQKENI. The chain's CDR3 is CASSLTYSNQPQHF. The CDR3 DNA is TGTGCCAGCTCCTTGACATATAGCAATCAGCCCCAGCATTTT. The whole variable domain, filled in from reference TRBV18 and TRBJ1-5, reads NAGVMQNPRHLVRRRGQEARLRCSPMKGHSHVYWYRQLPEEGLKFMVYLQKENIIDESGMPKERFSAEFPKEGPSILRIQQVVRGDSAAYFCASSLTYSNQPQHFGDGTRLSIL.

This clonotype was seen repeatedly, ten times or more. J is TRBJ1-1 and V is TRBV7-9, with D possibly TRBD1 on 5 matching bases. Germline V gene sequence: CDR1 SEHNR, CDR2 FQNEAQ (reference sequence). The CDR3 has 16 residues. V was pared by 7 bases and J by 3 bases, with 21 bases between. The CDR3 loop reads CASIAGMRVGDTEAFF. CDR3 nucleotide sequence: TGTGCCAGCATCGCTGGGATGAGGGTGGGGGACACTGAAGCTTTCTTT.

V gene TRBV6-1 combines with J gene TRBJ2-7; D may be TRBD1 (5 bases). From germline, CDR1 is MNHNS and CDR2 SASEGT. Trimming left V 1 base short and J 5 bases short, with 12 bases between. The CDR3 spans 14 residues. The CDR3 here is CASSEGDSPDEQYF. CDR3 nucleotide sequence: TGTGCCAGCAGTGAAGGAGACAGCCCCGACGAGCAGTACTTC.

About this clonotype itself: This CDR3 fails to terminate in the conserved phenylalanine or tryptophan, so it likely reflects a read error. Because the CDR3's place on the DNA is in doubt, the DNA is left out and the CDR3 is given as listed by TCRdb. CDR3 sequence reads: CASSLGPEC. This chain joins TRBV7-9 and TRBJ2-4. The CDR3 spans 9 amino acids, including both terminal residues. CDR1 and CDR2 from the germline V gene are SEHNR and FQNEAQ (reference sequence).

This chain links TRBV5-1 with TRBJ1-5, with a possible D match to TRBD1 (5 bases). Germline CDR1 is SGHRS and CDR2 is YFSETQ. This CDR3 has 14 residues. Trimming cost V 4 bases and J 2 bases, with 10 bases left between them. In DNA, the CDR3 is TGCGCCAGCAGCCTAGGGGCGGGCAATCAGCCCCAGCATTTT. This sequence encodes CASSLGAGNQPQHF.

This clonotype came up many times. Here the CDR3 reads CSARDPLTGLNGYTF. DNA for the CDR3: TGCAGTGCTAGAGATCCTTTGACAGGGCTGAATGGCTACACCTTC. The chain links TRBV20-1 to TRBJ1-2, with 7 bases matching TRBD1. V shed 0 bases, J shed 6 bases, and the junction held 10 bases outside the gene matches. This CDR3 contains 15 residues. Germline CDR1 reads DFQATT; CDR2 reads SNEGSKA (reference sequence).

This clonotype was observed at least ten times. The chain's CDR3 is CSATHDSGNTIYF. CDR3 in DNA: TGCAGTGCCACACACGACAGTGGAAACACCATATATTTT. This chain uses TRBV20-1 with TRBJ1-3; D perhaps matches TRBD1 (5 bases). The germline CDR1 and CDR2 sequences are DFQATT and SNEGSKA (reference sequence). The CDR3 covers 13 residues. V lost 6 bases to trimming and J lost 3 bases, with 12 bases between them.

The chain employs TRBV27 and TRBJ2-3, with 10 bases fitting TRBD1. In germline, CDR1 is MNHEY, CDR2 SMNVEV (reference sequence). The CDR3 runs 17 residues. With 0 bases clipped from V and 5 bases from J, the junction kept 8 bases outside the gene matches. The CDR3 reads CASSLSLGQGIGDTQYF. CDR3 DNA: TGTGCCAGCAGTTTATCGTTGGGACAGGGGATTGGAGATACGCAGTATTTT.

Only a few counts were recorded for this clonotype. The rearrangement uses TRBV20-1 and TRBJ1-1; perhaps TRBD1 as D (5 bases). V was trimmed by 5 bases and J by 2 bases, leaving 15 bases between them. The CDR3 is 14 residues long. Germline-derived CDR1 and CDR2 are DFQATT and SNEGSKA (reference sequence). DNA for the CDR3: TGCAGTGCTGGGGGGGGGATAACCAACACTGAAGCTTTCTTT. This encodes CSAGGGITNTEAFF.

The rearrangement joins TRBV20-1 to TRBJ2-5; 8 bases agree with TRBD1. V lost 5 bases to trimming and J lost 0 bases; unmatched junction nucleotides: 2. Germline-derived CDR1 and CDR2 are DFQATT and SNEGSKA (reference sequence). This CDR3 is 13 amino acids long. The CDR3 DNA sequence: TGCAGTGCTGTGGGACAGGACCAAGAGACCCAGTACTTC. Amino acid sequence: CSAVGQDQETQYF.

This clonotype was found many times. The gene calls are TRBV4-3 and TRBJ1-1; 7 nucleotides match TRBD1. Germline CDR1 LGHNA, CDR2 YSLEER. Trimming removed 0 bases from V and 2 bases from J; junction bases left unmatched: 9. This CDR3 region has 17 residues. The CDR3: CASSQDRAGGLNTEAFF. The CDR3, as DNA: TGCGCCAGCAGCCAAGATCGGGCAGGGGGACTAAACACTGAAGCTTTCTTT.

This clonotype was seen more than once but under ten times. J is TRBJ2-7 and V is TRBV10-3; 9 bases align to TRBD2. V lost 4 bases, J lost 1 base, and 5 bases stayed unmatched. The CDR3 is 15 residues long. Germline assignment: CDR1 ENHRY and CDR2 SYGVKD. The DNA for the CDR3 is TGTGCCATCAGTGCCCCTAGCGGGGTATCCTACGAGCAGTACTTC. Its translation: CAISAPSGVSYEQYF.